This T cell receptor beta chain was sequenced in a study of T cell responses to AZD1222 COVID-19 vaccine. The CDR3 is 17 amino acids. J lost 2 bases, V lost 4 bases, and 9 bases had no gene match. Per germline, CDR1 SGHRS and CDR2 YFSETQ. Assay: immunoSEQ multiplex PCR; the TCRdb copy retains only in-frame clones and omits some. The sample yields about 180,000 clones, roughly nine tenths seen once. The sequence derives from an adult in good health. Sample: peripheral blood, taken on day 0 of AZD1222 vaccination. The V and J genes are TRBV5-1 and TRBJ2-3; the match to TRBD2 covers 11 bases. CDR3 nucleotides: TGCGCCAGCAGCCCTAAATTGACTAGCGGGATCACAGATACGCAGTATTTT. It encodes CASSPKLTSGITDTQYF.